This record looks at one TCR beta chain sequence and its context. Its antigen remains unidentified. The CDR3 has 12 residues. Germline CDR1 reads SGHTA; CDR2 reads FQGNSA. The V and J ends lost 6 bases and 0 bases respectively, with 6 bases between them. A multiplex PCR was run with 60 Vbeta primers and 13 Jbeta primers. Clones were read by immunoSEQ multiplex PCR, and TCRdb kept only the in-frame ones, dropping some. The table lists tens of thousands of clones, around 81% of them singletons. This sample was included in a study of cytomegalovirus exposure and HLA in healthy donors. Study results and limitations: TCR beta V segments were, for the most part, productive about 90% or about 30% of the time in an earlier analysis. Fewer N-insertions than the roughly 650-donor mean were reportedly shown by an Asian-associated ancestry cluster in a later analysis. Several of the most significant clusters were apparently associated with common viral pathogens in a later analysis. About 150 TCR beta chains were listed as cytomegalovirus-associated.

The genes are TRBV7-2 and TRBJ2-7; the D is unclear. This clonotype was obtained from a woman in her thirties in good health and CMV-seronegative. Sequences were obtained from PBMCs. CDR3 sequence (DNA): TGTGCCAGCAGTTCGAGCTCCTACGAGCAGTACTTC. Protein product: CASSSSSYEQYF.